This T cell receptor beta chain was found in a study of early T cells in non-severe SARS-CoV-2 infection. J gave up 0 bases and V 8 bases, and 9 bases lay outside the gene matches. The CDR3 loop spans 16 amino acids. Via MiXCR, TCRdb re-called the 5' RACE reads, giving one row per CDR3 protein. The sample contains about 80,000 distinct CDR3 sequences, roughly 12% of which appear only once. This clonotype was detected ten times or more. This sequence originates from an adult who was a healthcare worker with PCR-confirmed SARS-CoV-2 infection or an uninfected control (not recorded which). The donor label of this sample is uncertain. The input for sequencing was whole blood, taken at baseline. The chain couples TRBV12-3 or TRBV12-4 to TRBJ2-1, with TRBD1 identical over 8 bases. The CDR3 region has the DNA TGTGCCAGCGGATCGTACAGGGGGAGCTCCTACAATGAGCAGTTCTTC. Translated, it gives CASGSYRGSSYNEQFF.